Given below is one T cell receptor beta chain in context. These data originate in a study of beta chain features in type 1 diabetes. With 5 bases clipped from V and 3 bases from J, the junction kept 4 bases outside the gene matches. The CDR3 runs 14 residues. From germline, CDR1 is SGHTA and CDR2 FQGNSA. Since all of the isolated RNA was reverse transcribed, expressed TCRB transcripts were what got sequenced. Measured with immunoSEQ multiplex PCR; TCRdb has only the in-frame clones, and not every one. The table records a few hundred thousand clones, approximately 11% of them present only once. The receptor's source is a man younger than 35 in good health. The sequencing sample was made of central memory CD4+ T cells from blood. The chain is built from TRBV7-2 and TRBJ2-5; 9 bases line up with TRBD1. CDR3 sequence reads: CASSPGQGKETQYF. In DNA form, the CDR3 reads TGTGCCAGCAGCCCAGGACAGGGGAAAGAGACCCAGTACTTC. Using reference TRBV7-2 and TRBJ2-5 for the parts outside the CDR3, the full variable domain is GAGVSQSPSNKVTEKGKDVELRCDPISGHTALYWYRQSLGQGLEFLIYFQGNSAPDKSGLPSDRFSAERTGGSVSTLTIQRTQQEDSAVYLCASSPGQGKETQYFGPGTRLLVL.